Listed below are T cell receptor beta chains from one sample, sequenced in a study of blood T cell repertoires in COVID-19. Profiling relied on immunoSEQ multiplex PCR, and the TCRdb table lists in-frame clones only, not all of them. The table has around 360,000 clones, around 87% seen once. Input material: peripheral blood. Every receptor here comes from a woman under 40 with COVID-19, enrolled during active disease. Each CDR3 is given with its conserved first and last residue. Fields, in order: CDR3 DNA, CDR3 protein, D gene, J gene, V gene, clone size. A D gene is named only where the DNA matches it firmly. The size entry is marked missing in some rows and otherwise reads once, few, many or a size class.

CDR3nt: TGTGCCAGCAGGCCGTACTCAGGAAGAAGTGGCTACACCTTC
CDR3aa: CASRPYSGRSGYTF
d_gene: NA
j_gene: TRBJ1-2
v_gene: TRBV27
abundance: few

CDR3nt: TGTGCCTGGCGGGTGGACTCGGCCAATGAGCAGTTCTTC
CDR3aa: CAWRVDSANEQFF
d_gene: NA
j_gene: TRBJ2-1
v_gene: TRBV30
abundance: NA

CDR3nt: TGTGCCAGCAGCCCACAGGGGGGTGGCTACGAGCAGTACTTC
CDR3aa: CASSPQGGGYEQYF
d_gene: TRBD1
j_gene: TRBJ2-7
v_gene: TRBV7-3
abundance: once

CDR3nt: TGTGCCAGCGACGGGGGATCAGATACGCAGTATTTT
CDR3aa: CASDGGSDTQYF
d_gene: NA
j_gene: TRBJ2-3
v_gene: TRBV28
abundance: NA

CDR3nt: TGTGCCAGCAGTCCCCAAGCGGGGACAGGCGATTCCCGAAACACTGAAGCTTTCTTT
CDR3aa: CASSPQAGTGDSRNTEAFF
d_gene: TRBD1
j_gene: TRBJ1-1
v_gene: TRBV27
abundance: NA

CDR3nt: TGTGCCAGCGCCGGCAGGTGGGATTCACCCCTCCACTTT
CDR3aa: CASAGRWDSPLHF
d_gene: NA
j_gene: TRBJ1-6
v_gene: TRBV28
abundance: NA

CDR3nt: TGTGCCAGTAGTATGGCGGGCAGGGAGACCCAGTACTTC
CDR3aa: CASSMAGRETQYF
d_gene: NA
j_gene: TRBJ2-5
v_gene: TRBV19
abundance: NA

CDR3nt: TGTGCCAGCAGCTTACGACAGATAGGGGATACGCAGTATTTT
CDR3aa: CASSLRQIGDTQYF
d_gene: NA
j_gene: TRBJ2-3
v_gene: TRBV7-2
abundance: once

CDR3nt: TGCAGTGCTAGTCGAGCCAGGGGCTACGAGCAGTACTTC
CDR3aa: CSASRARGYEQYF
d_gene: NA
j_gene: TRBJ2-7
v_gene: TRBV20-1
abundance: once

CDR3nt: TGTGCCTGGAGTATCAGGGTGGGCTATGGCTACACCTTC
CDR3aa: CAWSIRVGYGYTF
d_gene: NA
j_gene: TRBJ1-2
v_gene: TRBV30
abundance: NA

CDR3nt: TGTGCCAGCTCACCAAACAGGGCAGAAAACACTGAAGCTTTCTTT
CDR3aa: CASSPNRAENTEAFF
d_gene: NA
j_gene: TRBJ1-1
v_gene: TRBV18
abundance: NA

CDR3nt: TGTGCCAGCAGCCAACAGAGTACCCTCCCCTCCGCCGAGCAGTACTTC
CDR3aa: CASSQQSTLPSAEQYF
d_gene: NA
j_gene: TRBJ2-7
v_gene: TRBV7-2
abundance: NA

CDR3nt: TGCGCCAGCAGCCAAATTTCCCTCGCCGGGGAGCTGTTTTTT
CDR3aa: CASSQISLAGELFF
d_gene: NA
j_gene: TRBJ2-2
v_gene: TRBV4-1
abundance: NA

CDR3nt: TGTGCCAGCAGTTTAGTCAGGCTCGGGAAGCAGTACTTC
CDR3aa: CASSLVRLGKQYF
d_gene: NA
j_gene: TRBJ2-7
v_gene: TRBV12-3/TRBV12-4
abundance: NA

CDR3nt: TGTGCCAGTAGTCCGGGTGGACAGGACAATCAGCCCCAGCATTTT
CDR3aa: CASSPGGQDNQPQHF
d_gene: TRBD1
j_gene: TRBJ1-5
v_gene: TRBV19
abundance: NA

CDR3nt: TGCGCCAGCAGCTTGGCCCGGGTCGCGGGAGAGACCCAGTACTTC
CDR3aa: CASSLARVAGETQYF
d_gene: NA
j_gene: TRBJ2-5
v_gene: TRBV5-1
abundance: NA

CDR3nt: TGTGCCAGCAGTCCGAGGGAATTAAGGGTCAGCACCGGGGAGCTGTTTTTT
CDR3aa: CASSPRELRVSTGELFF
d_gene: NA
j_gene: TRBJ2-2
v_gene: TRBV6-6
abundance: NA

CDR3nt: TGTGCCAGCAGTTTCGGGTCGATCTCTGGGGCCAACGTCCTGACTTTC
CDR3aa: CASSFGSISGANVLTF
d_gene: NA
j_gene: TRBJ2-6
v_gene: TRBV27
abundance: NA

CDR3nt: TGTGCTAGTGCCCTGGGGGGGATGGTCTACGAGCAGTACTTC
CDR3aa: CASALGGMVYEQYF
d_gene: TRBD2
j_gene: TRBJ2-7
v_gene: TRBV12-5
abundance: NA

CDR3nt: TGTGCCATCAGTGAGTCGGGACAGCGCGAGACCCAGTACTTC
CDR3aa: CAISESGQRETQYF
d_gene: TRBD1
j_gene: TRBJ2-5
v_gene: TRBV10-3
abundance: NA

CDR3nt: TGTGCCTGGAGTGTAGGCGGGAGTGGGACCGGGGAGCTGTTTTTT
CDR3aa: CAWSVGGSGTGELFF
d_gene: TRBD2
j_gene: TRBJ2-2
v_gene: TRBV30
abundance: few

CDR3nt: TGTGCCTGGACGCGGAGGGGAGACGAGCAGTACTTC
CDR3aa: CAWTRRGDEQYF
d_gene: NA
j_gene: TRBJ2-7
v_gene: TRBV30
abundance: NA

CDR3nt: TGTGCCAGTAGTATGACTAGCGGGAGTAACAATGAGCAGTTCTTC
CDR3aa: CASSMTSGSNNEQFF
d_gene: TRBD2
j_gene: TRBJ2-1
v_gene: TRBV19
abundance: NA

CDR3nt: TGTGCCAGCAGTGAAGTGGGACTAGCGGACTCCTACGAGCAGTACTTC
CDR3aa: CASSEVGLADSYEQYF
d_gene: TRBD2
j_gene: TRBJ2-7
v_gene: TRBV2
abundance: NA

CDR3nt: TGTGCCAGCAGGACGGGACAGGGGGCCACCGGGGAGCTGTTTTTT
CDR3aa: CASRTGQGATGELFF
d_gene: TRBD1
j_gene: TRBJ2-2
v_gene: TRBV2
abundance: NA

CDR3nt: TGTGCCTGGGACGGGACAGGGGGCGAAGCTTTCTTT
CDR3aa: CAWDGTGGEAFF
d_gene: TRBD1
j_gene: TRBJ1-1
v_gene: TRBV30
abundance: NA

CDR3nt: TGCGCCAGCAGTAGAGTTGGGGAGGGCACTGAAGCTTTCTTT
CDR3aa: CASSRVGEGTEAFF
d_gene: NA
j_gene: TRBJ1-1
v_gene: TRBV5-1
abundance: NA

CDR3nt: TGTGCCAGCAGCTTAGTGGGAGGGCGAGGGGAGACCCAGTACTTC
CDR3aa: CASSLVGGRGETQYF
d_gene: TRBD2
j_gene: TRBJ2-5
v_gene: TRBV7-6
abundance: NA

CDR3nt: TGTGCCAGCAGCGTAGTGACTAGCGGGAGGGGGACAGATACGCAGTATTTT
CDR3aa: CASSVVTSGRGTDTQYF
d_gene: TRBD2
j_gene: TRBJ2-3
v_gene: TRBV9
abundance: NA

CDR3nt: TGCGCCAGCAGAAGGGCGTGGGAGCTCACAGATACGCAGTATTTT
CDR3aa: CASRRAWELTDTQYF
d_gene: NA
j_gene: TRBJ2-3
v_gene: TRBV4-1
abundance: NA

CDR3nt: TGTGCCAGCAGTTGGACTAGCGAAGGAGATACGCAGTATTTT
CDR3aa: CASSWTSEGDTQYF
d_gene: TRBD2
j_gene: TRBJ2-3
v_gene: TRBV28
abundance: few

CDR3nt: TGTGCCAGCAGGCGGTCGGGACTCCAGGAGCTGTTTTTT
CDR3aa: CASRRSGLQELFF
d_gene: NA
j_gene: TRBJ2-2
v_gene: TRBV6-5
abundance: NA

CDR3nt: TGTGCCACCAGCAGAGACAGGGGTCAGGGAGAGACCCAGTACTTC
CDR3aa: CATSRDRGQGETQYF
d_gene: NA
j_gene: TRBJ2-5
v_gene: TRBV15
abundance: NA

CDR3nt: TGTGCCACCCTAGGTGGGGCTACGCAGTATTTT
CDR3aa: CATLGGATQYF
d_gene: NA
j_gene: TRBJ2-3
v_gene: TRBV10-3
abundance: once

CDR3nt: TGTGCCAGCAGTGGCCCGGACACCTCCGGGACTTCCTACAATGAGCAGTTCTTC
CDR3aa: CASSGPDTSGTSYNEQFF
d_gene: NA
j_gene: TRBJ2-1
v_gene: TRBV2
abundance: NA

CDR3nt: TGTGCCATCAGTGGGGATCAGGGTGAAAAACTGTTTTTT
CDR3aa: CAISGDQGEKLFF
d_gene: NA
j_gene: TRBJ1-4
v_gene: TRBV10-3
abundance: NA

CDR3nt: TGTGCCAGCAGCCAAGTTTGGCCCGTGAACACCGGGGAGCTGTTTTTT
CDR3aa: CASSQVWPVNTGELFF
d_gene: NA
j_gene: TRBJ2-2
v_gene: TRBV14
abundance: NA

CDR3nt: TGTGCCAGCAGTTCATCCGACAGTGTGGGCTTC
CDR3aa: CASSSSDSVGF
d_gene: NA
j_gene: TRBJ1-2
v_gene: TRBV28
abundance: once

CDR3nt: TGTGCCAGCAGCTTATACGGGTCCCCCAATCAGCCCCAGCATTTT
CDR3aa: CASSLYGSPNQPQHF
d_gene: NA
j_gene: TRBJ1-5
v_gene: TRBV7-2
abundance: once

CDR3nt: TGTGCCAGTAGTCTAGGGACTAGCGGGTCCTACGAGCAGTACTTC
CDR3aa: CASSLGTSGSYEQYF
d_gene: TRBD2
j_gene: TRBJ2-7
v_gene: TRBV19
abundance: NA

CDR3nt: TGTGCCAGCAGTTTATTGGCGGGGCTGGGCGAGCAGTACTTC
CDR3aa: CASSLLAGLGEQYF
d_gene: NA
j_gene: TRBJ2-7
v_gene: TRBV27
abundance: NA

CDR3nt: TGTGCCAGCAGCTTAGGGGTCCGGCGGTATGGCTACACCTTC
CDR3aa: CASSLGVRRYGYTF
d_gene: NA
j_gene: TRBJ1-2
v_gene: TRBV7-2
abundance: NA

CDR3nt: TGTGCCAGCAGCTTAGGCAACGGGGCTGAAGCTTTCTTT
CDR3aa: CASSLGNGAEAFF
d_gene: NA
j_gene: TRBJ1-1
v_gene: TRBV7-9
abundance: NA

CDR3nt: TGCGCCAGCAGTTCGACTAGCGGGATAGAAAACGGGGAGCTGTTTTTT
CDR3aa: CASSSTSGIENGELFF
d_gene: TRBD2
j_gene: TRBJ2-2
v_gene: TRBV5-1
abundance: NA